These 19 T cell receptor beta chains were all obtained from the same sample, sequenced in a study of T cell changes during pregnancy in multiple sclerosis. This table comes from immunoSEQ multiplex PCR, and its TCRdb copy is limited to in-frame clones, with some not included. The repertoire holds some 58,000 clones, with about 96% as singletons. Sequenced material: CD8+ T cells from peripheral blood mononuclear cells, taken after pregnancy. The receptors stem from a female donor with multiple sclerosis, enrolled in a pregnancy study.

The chain is built from TRBV7-9 and TRBJ2-7; D perhaps matches TRBD1 (6 bases). Deletions cut 5 bases from V and 6 bases from J, with 14 bases between. Germline CDR1 and CDR2: SEHNR and FQNEAQ (reference sequence). This CDR3 is 13 amino acids long. The CDR3 spells CASSPTNRVEQYF. The CDR3 region has the DNA TGTGCCAGCAGCCCCACGAACAGGGTCGAGCAGTACTTC.

The chain combines TRBV4-1 with TRBJ2-1; D remains ambiguous. Germline CDR1 MGHRA, CDR2 YSYEKL. With 2 bases removed from V and 5 bases from J, the gap between germline ends came to 10 bases. This CDR3 has 14 residues. Here the CDR3 reads CASSQIQVHNEQFF. The CDR3, as DNA: TGCGCCAGCAGCCAAATCCAGGTCCACAATGAGCAGTTCTTC.

The V call is TRBV9, the J call TRBJ2-1; 14 bases match TRBD2. Germline V gene lookup returns CDR1 SGDLS and CDR2 YYNGEE. CDR3 length: 16 amino acids. J lost 6 bases, V lost 5 bases, and 7 bases had no gene match. The CDR3 DNA is TGTGCCAGCAGAGGACTAGCGGGAGGCTCGGGCAATGAGCAGTTCTTC. It encodes CASRGLAGGSGNEQFF.

V is TRBV13 and J is TRBJ1-3; D is uncertain. V was pared by 1 base and J by 6 bases, with 4 bases between. The CDR3 is made up of 12 amino acids. CDR1 is PRHDT and CDR2 is FYEKMQ in the germline V gene (reference sequence). CDR3 sequence reads: CASSLAENTIYF. In nucleotides, the CDR3 is TGTGCCAGCAGCTTAGCAGAAAACACCATATATTTT.

This chain links TRBV5-6 with TRBJ2-1; 8 nucleotides match TRBD2. CDR1 and CDR2 (germline): SGHDT, YYEEEE. V was clipped by 2 bases and J by 0 bases; unmatched bases: 4. The CDR3 totals 16 residues. As DNA, the CDR3 is TGTGCCAGCAGCTTCTCGGGGGGGAGCTCCTACAATGAGCAGTTCTTC. Amino acid sequence: CASSFSGGSSYNEQFF.

The chain joins TRBV5-5 to TRBJ2-5, with 8 bases that match TRBD1. Losses at the gene ends were 3 bases for V and 4 bases for J; bases not matched to a gene: 5. The CDR3 spans 14 residues. CDR1 and CDR2 (germline): SGHKS, YYEKEE (reference sequence). CDR3: CASSWTGSGETQYF. CDR3 nucleotide sequence: TGTGCCAGCAGCTGGACAGGGTCGGGAGAGACCCAGTACTTC.

The rearrangement uses TRBV28 and TRBJ2-7, with 11 bases aligning to TRBD2. Looked up from germline, CDR1 is MDHEN and CDR2 is SYDVKM. CDR3 length: 14 amino acids. V lost 6 bases, J lost 4 bases, and 5 bases stayed unmatched. This CDR3 is CASRPGLADYEQYF. The DNA of the CDR3 is TGTGCCAGCAGACCGGGACTAGCGGATTACGAGCAGTACTTC.

The rearrangement links TRBV28 to TRBJ2-7; 10 nucleotides match TRBD1. J lost 0 bases, V lost 6 bases, and 5 bases had no gene match. CDR1 is MDHEN, CDR2 SYDVKM, per germline. The CDR3 spans 15 residues. CDR3 in DNA: TGTGCCAGCAGGGGGACAGGGGAAACCTCCTACGAGCAGTACTTC. It codes for CASRGTGETSYEQYF.

The sample holds one count of this clone. The rearrangement links TRBV27 to TRBJ2-5; 8 bases agree with TRBD2. The CDR3 loop spans 13 amino acids. V shed 4 bases, J shed 14 bases, and the junction held 12 bases outside the gene matches. Germline V gives CDR1 MNHEY, CDR2 SMNVEV (reference sequence). Here the CDR3 DNA reads TGTGCCAGCAGTTCACCGGGACTAGGGTCTTCCTACTTC. It codes for CASSSPGLGSSYF.

This chain links TRBV28 with TRBJ2-7; the match to TRBD1 covers 7 bases. The CDR3 runs 14 residues. Trimming at V came to 3 bases and at J to 3 bases, leaving 5 bases not matched to a gene. CDR1 and CDR2 from the germline V gene are MDHEN and SYDVKM. As DNA, the CDR3 is TGTGCCAGCAGTTTTAGGGACAGAGGCTACGAGCAGTACTTC. It is translated as CASSFRDRGYEQYF.

V gene TRBV6-5 combines with J gene TRBJ1-3; unclear D gene. With 1 base removed from V and 2 bases from J, the gap between germline ends came to 6 bases. This CDR3 spans 14 amino acids. Germline CDR1 reads MNHEY; CDR2 reads SVGAGI. The CDR3 sequence: CASSYLTAGNTIYF. CDR3 DNA: TGTGCCAGCAGTTACTTAACAGCTGGAAACACCATATATTTT.

With regard to this clone: Distinct nucleotide sequences in the sample also encode this CDR3. V is TRBV29-1 and J is TRBJ2-7; TRBD1 aligns across 8 bases. Trimming removed 1 base from V and 1 base from J; junction bases left unmatched: 3. This CDR3 has 14 amino acids. Germline assignment: CDR1 SQVTM and CDR2 ANQGSEA. The CDR3 sequence: CSVEGQGASYEQYF. Here the CDR3 DNA reads TGCAGCGTTGAAGGGCAGGGGGCATCCTACGAGCAGTACTTC.

The J gene is TRBJ2-5, the V gene TRBV9, with D perhaps matching TRBD2 (5 bases). There are 13 residues in the CDR3. Germline V gene sequence: CDR1 SGDLS, CDR2 YYNGEE. The V and J ends lost 0 bases and 3 bases respectively, with 6 bases between them. The CDR3 region has the DNA TGTGCCAGCAGCGTAGGGCGGGAAGAGACCCAGTACTTC. Protein sequence: CASSVGREETQYF.

V usage is TRBV7-9 and J usage is TRBJ2-1, with D possibly being TRBD1 (6 bases). Trimming removed 5 bases from V and 3 bases from J, with 14 bases in between. The germline CDR1 and CDR2 sequences are SEHNR and FQNEAQ (reference sequence). This CDR3 is built from 15 residues. In nucleotides, the CDR3 is TGTGCCAGCAGCGGCCAGGGGTCCTACTACAATGAGCAGTTCTTC. Residues: CASSGQGSYYNEQFF.

This clone was recorded only once. A read error may account for a junction end that differs from germline. V is TRBV7-9 and J is TRBJ2-1, with D unresolved. The CDR3 runs 11 residues. Germline values: CDR1 SEHNR, CDR2 FQNEAQ (reference sequence). CDR3 amino acids: CASSSYDEQFF. CDR3 in DNA: TGTGCCAGCAGCTCCTACGATGAGCAGTTCTTC.

The rearrangement links TRBV6-6 to TRBJ1-1, with D perhaps TRBD1 (6 bases). Germline-derived CDR1 and CDR2 are MNHNY and SVGAGI (reference sequence). This CDR3 has 14 amino acids. Trimming shortened V by 1 base and J by 1 base, and 7 bases separated the two germline ends. The CDR3 bases are TGTGCCAGCAGTTACTTAGGGGGGAACACTGAAGCTTTCTTT. Protein product: CASSYLGGNTEAFF.

This clone has only one observation. J is TRBJ2-1 and V is TRBV9; D may be TRBD1 (6 bases). The CDR3 consists of 15 residues. The germline gives CDR1 SGDLS, CDR2 YYNGEE. V lost 1 base to trimming and J lost 3 bases, with 11 bases between them. In DNA form, the CDR3 reads TGTGCCAGCAGCGTATCCGGGACACTCTACAATGAGCAGTTCTTC. Translation gives CASSVSGTLYNEQFF.

The V and J genes are TRBV12-2 and TRBJ2-1; whether TRBD1, the table's D call, matches the DNA was not checked. TRBV12-2 is labeled a pseudogene. The CDR3 covers 17 residues. The CDR3 nucleotides read TGTGCAAGTCGCTTATTGCTGTCCGGGACAGGACACAATGAGCAGTTCTTC. It yields the protein CASRLLLSGTGHNEQFF.

The rearrangement uses TRBV28 and TRBJ1-1, with TRBD1 matching 7 bases. Germline CDR1 reads MDHEN; CDR2 reads SYDVKM. V was clipped by 6 bases and J by 1 base; unmatched bases: 11. This CDR3 spans 16 amino acids. The CDR3 sequence: CASSPHRGRGNTEAFF. The DNA for the CDR3 is TGTGCCAGCAGCCCGCACAGGGGAAGGGGGAACACTGAAGCTTTCTTT.